This passage covers 3 T cell receptor beta chains from one sample sequenced in a study of a mutant IDH1 vaccine in newly diagnosed glioma. The time point was: week 35, safety follow-up. Topical imiquimod accompanied each vaccine dose, which consisted of 300 ug of mutant IDH1 20-mer peptide. Their antigens are not known. Here immunoSEQ multiplex PCR was the method, and the copy in TCRdb shows in-frame clones only, minus some. The sample lists under 40,000 clones; around 80% were seen once. The input for sequencing was PBMCs, taken from a glioma patient whose treatment included an IDH1 peptide vaccine. These receptors were collected from a man in his forties with glioma. Some clones in this sample may be carry-over from other donors' samples.

The chain employs TRBV4-2 and TRBJ1-1; D not certain. The length of the CDR3 is 16 residues. Deletions cut 2 bases from V and 4 bases from J, with 17 bases between. Germline values: CDR1 LGHNA, CDR2 YNFKEQ. CDR3 protein: CASSQYKYGVSTEAFF. The CDR3 DNA reads as TGTGCCAGCAGCCAATATAAGTACGGGGTGAGCACTGAAGCTTTCTTT.

V usage is TRBV21-1 and J usage is TRBJ1-2; the table assigns TRBD1, which was not confirmed against the DNA. TRBV21-1 is marked as a pseudogene. The CDR3 has 16 amino acids. CDR3 sequence (DNA): TGTGCCAGCAGCAAAGACGGGACAGGGGATAACTATGGCTACACCTTC. It specifies CASSKDGTGDNYGYTF.

This sequence joins TRBV5-6 and TRBJ1-2, with D possibly being TRBD1 (5 bases). The CDR3 has 12 residues. The ends were cut back, 8 bases at V and 8 bases at J, with 16 bases in the middle. The V gene's germline CDR1 is SGHDT and CDR2 YYEEEE. CDR3 DNA: TGTGCCAGTTCGTACTGGGGACTCGGCTACACCTTC. Its protein product is CASSYWGLGYTF.